Listed below are T cell receptor beta chains from one sample, sequenced in a study of OX40 agonist ivuxolimab in advanced cancers. Sequencing was performed with immunoSEQ multiplex PCR; in TCRdb, only in-frame clones are kept and a portion is missing. This table has tens of thousands of clones, around four fifths appearing once. Sequencing was performed on CD4+ or CD8+ T cells sorted from blood, taken in a trial of the OX40 agonist ivuxolimab. These receptor sequences come from an adult with an advanced solid tumor such as melanoma, head and neck, liver or kidney cancer. The CDR3 runs from the conserved cysteine through the conserved F or W. Each record gives: clone size, V gene, J gene, D gene, CDR3 protein, CDR3 DNA. D genes are given only for firm matches. The listing skips clone size in some rows; elsewhere it reads once, few, many or a size class.

size: -
V: TRBV10-3
J: TRBJ2-7
D: TRBD1
CDR3: CAISPSLGTGLNEQYF
DNA: TGTGCCATCAGTCCAAGTCTCGGGACAGGGTTGAACGAGCAGTACTTC

size: -
V: TRBV10-2
J: TRBJ2-1
D: -
CDR3: CASSEPSTEKQFF
DNA: TGCGCCAGCAGTGAACCCTCTACCGAGAAGCAGTTCTTC

size: -
V: TRBV30
J: TRBJ2-1
D: -
CDR3: CAWRLRVYNEQFF
DNA: TGTGCCTGGAGGCTAAGGGTCTACAATGAGCAGTTCTTC

size: -
V: TRBV6-1
J: TRBJ1-4
D: -
CDR3: CASSEAGRSNEKLFF
DNA: TGTGCCAGCAGTGAAGCGGGCAGAAGTAATGAAAAACTGTTTTTT

size: -
V: TRBV5-4
J: TRBJ2-3
D: -
CDR3: CASSLVVKAARGTDTQYF
DNA: TGTGCCAGCAGCTTGGTAGTAAAGGCCGCGCGGGGCACAGATACGCAGTATTTT

size: -
V: TRBV10-3
J: TRBJ1-1
D: -
CDR3: CAINEGAPREAFF
DNA: TGTGCCATCAACGAGGGTGCCCCCCGTGAAGCTTTCTTT

size: -
V: TRBV5-1
J: TRBJ2-7
D: -
CDR3: CASSGARGHFLSSYEQYF
DNA: TGCGCCAGCAGCGGGGCCCGAGGCCACTTCCTTAGCTCCTACGAGCAGTACTTC

size: -
V: TRBV29-1
J: TRBJ1-2
D: -
CDR3: CSFQEGFYGYTF
DNA: TGCAGTTTTCAAGAGGGGTTCTATGGCTACACCTTC

size: -
V: TRBV6-6
J: TRBJ1-1
D: -
CDR3: CASSYSTRGTEAFF
DNA: TGTGCCAGCAGTTACTCGACCAGGGGCACTGAAGCTTTCTTT

size: few
V: TRBV30
J: TRBJ2-1
D: TRBD2
CDR3: CAWIQRAGTINEQFF
DNA: TGTGCCTGGATCCAGAGAGCGGGGACCATCAATGAGCAGTTCTTC

size: -
V: TRBV4-1
J: TRBJ2-5
D: -
CDR3: CASSLRAPSYGKETQYF
DNA: TGCGCCAGCAGCCTCCGAGCCCCCAGCTACGGGAAAGAGACCCAGTACTTC

size: -
V: TRBV7-8
J: TRBJ1-4
D: -
CDR3: CASSPREIGEKLFF
DNA: TGTGCCAGCAGTCCCCGGGAGATTGGTGAAAAACTGTTTTTT

size: -
V: TRBV7-2
J: TRBJ2-1
D: TRBD2
CDR3: CASSLPRLAGEYNEQFF
DNA: TGTGCCAGCAGCCTCCCCAGACTAGCGGGAGAGTACAATGAGCAGTTCTTC

size: -
V: TRBV19
J: TRBJ1-2
D: -
CDR3: CASSIPGVYGYTF
DNA: TGTGCCAGTAGTATACCAGGGGTCTATGGCTACACCTTC

size: -
V: TRBV6-1
J: TRBJ1-5
D: -
CDR3: CASSEAHQGGLPQHF
DNA: TGTGCCAGCAGTGAAGCGCACCAAGGGGGTTTACCCCAGCATTTT

size: -
V: TRBV5-5
J: TRBJ1-1
D: -
CDR3: CASSLAVQGSSNTEAFF
DNA: TGTGCCAGCAGCTTGGCCGTTCAGGGGAGCTCGAACACTGAAGCTTTCTTT

size: -
V: TRBV7-3
J: TRBJ2-2
D: TRBD2
CDR3: CASSPGLANTGELFF
DNA: TGTGCCAGCAGCCCGGGACTAGCGAACACCGGGGAGCTGTTTTTT

size: once
V: TRBV15
J: TRBJ1-3
D: -
CDR3: CATSRERIGYSGNTIYF
DNA: TGTGCCACCAGCAGAGAGAGGATCGGCTACTCTGGAAACACCATATATTTT

size: -
V: TRBV6-5
J: TRBJ1-2
D: -
CDR3: CASSYSRGEGGYTF
DNA: TGTGCCAGCAGTTACTCGAGGGGAGAAGGGGGCTACACCTTC

size: -
V: TRBV10-3
J: TRBJ1-2
D: -
CDR3: CAITGVPSSEGGYGYTF
DNA: TGTGCCATCACCGGGGTACCTTCCTCTGAAGGTGGATATGGCTACACCTTC

size: -
V: TRBV2
J: TRBJ2-1
D: -
CDR3: CASKIERDEQFF
DNA: TGTGCCAGCAAAATCGAGCGAGATGAGCAGTTCTTC

size: -
V: TRBV11-3
J: TRBJ2-7
D: -
CDR3: CASSLDWALVREEQYF
DNA: TGTGCCAGCAGCTTAGACTGGGCCCTTGTAAGGGAAGAGCAGTACTTC

size: -
V: TRBV2
J: TRBJ2-3
D: -
CDR3: CASSGSVRTDTQYF
DNA: TGTGCCAGCAGTGGGAGCGTGCGCACAGATACGCAGTATTTT

size: -
V: TRBV5-1
J: TRBJ2-3
D: -
CDR3: CASSLGKGSDTQYF
DNA: TGCGCCAGCAGCTTGGGGAAGGGGTCAGATACGCAGTATTTT